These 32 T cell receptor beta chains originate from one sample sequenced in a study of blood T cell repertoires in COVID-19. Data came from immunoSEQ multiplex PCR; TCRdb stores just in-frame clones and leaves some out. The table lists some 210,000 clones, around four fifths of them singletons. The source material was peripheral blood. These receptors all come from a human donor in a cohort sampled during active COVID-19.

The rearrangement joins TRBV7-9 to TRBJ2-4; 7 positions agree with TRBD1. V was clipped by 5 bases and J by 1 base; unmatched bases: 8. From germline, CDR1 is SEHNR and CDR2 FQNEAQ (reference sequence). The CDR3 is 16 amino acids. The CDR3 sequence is CASSNEQGWAKNIQYF. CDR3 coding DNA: TGTGCCAGCAGCAACGAACAGGGGTGGGCCAAAAACATTCAGTACTTC. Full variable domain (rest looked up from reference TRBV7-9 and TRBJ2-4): DTGVSQNPRHKITKRGQNVTFRCDPISEHNRLYWYRQTLGQGPEFLTYFQNEAQLEKSRLLSDRFSAERPKGSFSTLEIQRTEQGDSAMYLCASSNEQGWAKNIQYFGAGTRLSVL.

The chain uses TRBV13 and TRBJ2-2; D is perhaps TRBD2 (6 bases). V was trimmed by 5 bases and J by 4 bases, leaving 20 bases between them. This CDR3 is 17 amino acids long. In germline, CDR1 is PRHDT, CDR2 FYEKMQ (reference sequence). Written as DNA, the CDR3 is TGTGCCAGCAGCCGGGGGTCGGGAGCGTATGCCACCGGGGAGCTGTTTTTT. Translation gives CASSRGSGAYATGELFF.

The CDR3 spells CSVRQGRSGNTIYF. CDR3 sequence (DNA): TGCAGCGTCAGACAGGGACGCTCTGGAAACACCATATATTTT. V gene TRBV29-1 combines with J gene TRBJ1-3, with 7 positions matching TRBD1. V shed 6 bases and J 0 bases; nucleotides not matched to a gene: 5. Germline values: CDR1 SQVTM, CDR2 ANQGSEA. CDR3 size: 14 residues.

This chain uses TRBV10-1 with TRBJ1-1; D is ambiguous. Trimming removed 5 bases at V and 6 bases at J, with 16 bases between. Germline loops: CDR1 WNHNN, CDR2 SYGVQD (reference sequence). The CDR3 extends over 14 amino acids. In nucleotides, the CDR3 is TGCGCCAGCAGTCCTCAAGCCGGGGTCCCTGAAGCTTTCTTT. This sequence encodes CASSPQAGVPEAFF.

CDR3 bases: TGTGCCAGCAGTGTTGAAGCTTTCGCGAACACCGGGGAGCTGTTTTTT. Its protein is CASSVEAFANTGELFF. J is TRBJ2-2 and V is TRBV2; D is uncertain. The germline V gene has CDR1 SNHLY and CDR2 FYNNEI. This CDR3 is built from 16 residues. Trimming pared 4 bases from V and 0 bases from J, leaving 12 bases between.

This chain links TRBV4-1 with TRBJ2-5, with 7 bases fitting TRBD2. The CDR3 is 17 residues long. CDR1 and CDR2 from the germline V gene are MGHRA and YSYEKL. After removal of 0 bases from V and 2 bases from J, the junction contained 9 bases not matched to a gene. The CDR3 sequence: CASSQDREAGLQETQYF. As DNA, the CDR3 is TGCGCCAGCAGCCAAGATCGGGAGGCGGGGCTTCAAGAGACCCAGTACTTC.

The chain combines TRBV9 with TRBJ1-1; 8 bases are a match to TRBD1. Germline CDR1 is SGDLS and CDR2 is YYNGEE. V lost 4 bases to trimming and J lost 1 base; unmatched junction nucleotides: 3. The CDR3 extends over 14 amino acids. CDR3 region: CASSLTGANTEAFF. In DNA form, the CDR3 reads TGTGCCAGCAGCCTGACAGGGGCGAACACTGAAGCTTTCTTT.

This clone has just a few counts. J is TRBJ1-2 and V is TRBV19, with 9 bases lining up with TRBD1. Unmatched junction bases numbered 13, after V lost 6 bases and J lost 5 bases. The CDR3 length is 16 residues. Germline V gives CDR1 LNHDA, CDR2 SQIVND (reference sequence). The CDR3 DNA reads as TGTGCCAGTAGGCCATCCGGGACAGGGATGAATTATGGCTACACCTTC. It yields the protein CASRPSGTGMNYGYTF.

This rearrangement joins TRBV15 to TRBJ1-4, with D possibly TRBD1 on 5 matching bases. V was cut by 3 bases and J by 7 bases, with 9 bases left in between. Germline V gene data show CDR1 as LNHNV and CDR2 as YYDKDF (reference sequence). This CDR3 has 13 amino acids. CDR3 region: CATSRQGSEKLFF. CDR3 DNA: TGTGCCACCAGCAGGCAGGGTAGTGAAAAACTGTTTTTT.

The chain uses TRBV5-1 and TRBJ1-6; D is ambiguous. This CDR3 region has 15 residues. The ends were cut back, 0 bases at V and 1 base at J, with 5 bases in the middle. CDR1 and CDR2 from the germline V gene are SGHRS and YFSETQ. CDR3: CASSLGGSYNSPLHF. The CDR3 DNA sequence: TGCGCCAGCAGCTTGGGAGGGTCCTATAATTCACCCCTCCACTTT.

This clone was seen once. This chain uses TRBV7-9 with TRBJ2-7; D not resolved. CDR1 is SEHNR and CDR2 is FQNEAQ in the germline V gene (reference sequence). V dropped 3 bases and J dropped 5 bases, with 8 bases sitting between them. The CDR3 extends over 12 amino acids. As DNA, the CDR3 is TGTGCCAGCAGCTTTGGCAGTAACGAGCAGTACTTC. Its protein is CASSFGSNEQYF.

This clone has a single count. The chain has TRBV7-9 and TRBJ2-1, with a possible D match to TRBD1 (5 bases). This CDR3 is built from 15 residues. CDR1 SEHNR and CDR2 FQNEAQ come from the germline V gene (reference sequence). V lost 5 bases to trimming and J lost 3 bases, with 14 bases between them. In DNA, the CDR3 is TGTGCCAGCAGCCCAAGGGGAATAGACTACAATGAGCAGTTCTTC. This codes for CASSPRGIDYNEQFF.

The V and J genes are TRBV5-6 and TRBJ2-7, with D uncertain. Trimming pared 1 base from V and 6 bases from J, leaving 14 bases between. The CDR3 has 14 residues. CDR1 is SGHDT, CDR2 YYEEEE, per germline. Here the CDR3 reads CASSLLSRFGEQYF. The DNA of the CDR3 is TGTGCCAGCAGCTTGTTGAGTAGATTCGGCGAGCAGTACTTC.

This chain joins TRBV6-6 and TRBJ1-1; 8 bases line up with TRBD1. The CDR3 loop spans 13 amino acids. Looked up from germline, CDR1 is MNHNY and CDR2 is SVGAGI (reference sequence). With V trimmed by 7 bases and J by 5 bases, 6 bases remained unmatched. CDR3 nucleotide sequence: TGTGCCAGCAAAGCAGGGGGCGTGACTGAAGCTTTCTTT. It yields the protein CASKAGGVTEAFF.

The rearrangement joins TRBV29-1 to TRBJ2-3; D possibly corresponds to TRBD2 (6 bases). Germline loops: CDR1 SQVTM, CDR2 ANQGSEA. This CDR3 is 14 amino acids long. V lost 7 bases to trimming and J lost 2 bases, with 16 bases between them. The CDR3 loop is CSGAGTRDTDTQYF. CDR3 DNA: TGCAGCGGTGCGGGGACGAGAGACACAGATACGCAGTATTTT.

In DNA form, the CDR3 reads TGTGCCAGCTCACCCTGGGACATAGCCAAAAACATTCAGTACTTC. Amino acids: CASSPWDIAKNIQYF. V gene TRBV18 combines with J gene TRBJ2-4, with D tentatively TRBD1 (6 bases). There are 15 residues in the CDR3. V was shortened by 3 bases and J by 0 bases, with 9 bases between the two germline ends. The germline gives CDR1 KGHSH, CDR2 LQKENI.

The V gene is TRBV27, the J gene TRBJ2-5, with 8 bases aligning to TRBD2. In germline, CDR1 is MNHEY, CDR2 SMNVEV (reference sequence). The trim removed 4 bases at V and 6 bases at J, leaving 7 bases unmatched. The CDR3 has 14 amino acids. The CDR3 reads CASSSSGLVQTQYF. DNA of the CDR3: TGTGCCAGCAGTTCATCGGGACTAGTACAGACCCAGTACTTC.

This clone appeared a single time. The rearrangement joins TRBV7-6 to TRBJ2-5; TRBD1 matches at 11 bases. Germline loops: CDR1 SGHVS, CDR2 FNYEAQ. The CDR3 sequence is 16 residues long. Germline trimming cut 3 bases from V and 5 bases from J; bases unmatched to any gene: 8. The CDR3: CASSLEGQGVFETQYF. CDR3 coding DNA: TGTGCCAGCAGCTTGGAGGGACAGGGGGTGTTCGAGACCCAGTACTTC.

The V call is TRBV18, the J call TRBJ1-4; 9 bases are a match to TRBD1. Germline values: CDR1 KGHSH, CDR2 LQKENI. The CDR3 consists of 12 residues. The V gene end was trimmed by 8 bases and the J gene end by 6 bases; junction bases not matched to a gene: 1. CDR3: CASTGGDEKLFF. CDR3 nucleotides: TGTGCCAGCACAGGGGGCGATGAAAAACTGTTTTTT.

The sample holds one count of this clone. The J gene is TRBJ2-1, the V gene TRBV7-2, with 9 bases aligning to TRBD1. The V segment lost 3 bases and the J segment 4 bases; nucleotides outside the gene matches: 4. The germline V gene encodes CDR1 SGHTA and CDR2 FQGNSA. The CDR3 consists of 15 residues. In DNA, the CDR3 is TGTGCCAGCAGCTTGTGGGGGACAGGGTACAATGAGCAGTTCTTC. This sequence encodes CASSLWGTGYNEQFF.

The CDR3: CASSYLREGGYNEQFF. For the CDR3, the DNA is TGTGCCAGCAGCTACTTGCGGGAGGGGGGCTACAATGAGCAGTTCTTC. The chain recombines TRBV28 with TRBJ2-1, with 9 bases lining up with TRBD2. CDR3 length equals 16 residues. After removal of 6 bases from V and 3 bases from J, the junction contained 9 bases not matched to a gene. Germline CDR1 and CDR2: MDHEN and SYDVKM.

CDR3 DNA: TGTGCCAGCAGCTTTGCTGGGGACAGGGGTGGCTACACCTTC. Amino acid sequence: CASSFAGDRGGYTF. The chain has TRBV5-4 and TRBJ1-2; 10 bases are shared with TRBD1. The length of the CDR3 is 14 residues. The J segment lost 7 bases and the V segment lost 2 bases, leaving 5 bases of the junction unmatched. Germline CDR1 is SGHNT and CDR2 is YYREEE (reference sequence).

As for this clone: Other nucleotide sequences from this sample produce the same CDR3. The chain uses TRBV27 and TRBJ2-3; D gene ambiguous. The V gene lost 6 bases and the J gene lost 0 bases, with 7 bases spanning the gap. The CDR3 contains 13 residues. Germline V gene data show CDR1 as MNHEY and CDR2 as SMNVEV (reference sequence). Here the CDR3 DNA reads TGTGCCAGCAGCCATAGTAGCACAGATACGCAGTATTTT. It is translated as CASSHSSTDTQYF.

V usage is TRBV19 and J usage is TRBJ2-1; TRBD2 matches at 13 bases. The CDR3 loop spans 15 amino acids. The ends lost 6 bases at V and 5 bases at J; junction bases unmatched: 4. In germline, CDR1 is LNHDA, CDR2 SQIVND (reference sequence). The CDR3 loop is CASSRTSGSNNEQFF. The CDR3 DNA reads TGTGCCAGTAGCCGGACTAGCGGGAGCAACAATGAGCAGTTCTTC.

In DNA form, the CDR3 reads TGCAGCGTTGGGGACAGTCGATACGAGCAGTACGTC. Its translation is CSVGDSRYEQYV. This chain connects TRBV29-1 to TRBJ2-7; TRBD1 matches at 7 bases. CDR1 is SQVTM and CDR2 is ANQGSEA in the germline V gene. CDR3 size: 12 residues. After removal of 4 bases from V and 4 bases from J, the junction contained 4 bases not matched to a gene.

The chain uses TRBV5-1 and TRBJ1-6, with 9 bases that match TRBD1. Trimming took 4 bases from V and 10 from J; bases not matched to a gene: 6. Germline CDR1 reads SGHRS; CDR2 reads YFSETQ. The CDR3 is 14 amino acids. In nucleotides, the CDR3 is TGCGCCAGCAGCCGGGACAGGGTAGAGTCACCCCTCCACTTT. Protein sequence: CASSRDRVESPLHF.

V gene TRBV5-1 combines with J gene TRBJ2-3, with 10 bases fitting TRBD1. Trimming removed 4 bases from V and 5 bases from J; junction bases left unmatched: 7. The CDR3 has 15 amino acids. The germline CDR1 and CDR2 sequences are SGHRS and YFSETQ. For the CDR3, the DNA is TGCGCCAGCAGCATAGACAGGGGGCAGGGAGATACGCAGTATTTT. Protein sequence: CASSIDRGQGDTQYF.

The CDR3 coding sequence is TGCGCCAGCAGCTTTTCTACAGCCTACGAGCAGTACTTC. Amino acids: CASSFSTAYEQYF. The J gene is TRBJ2-7, the V gene TRBV5-1; D remains ambiguous. Looked up from germline, CDR1 is SGHRS and CDR2 is YFSETQ. The CDR3 runs 13 residues. Trimming took 2 bases from V and 2 from J, leaving 8 bases between them.

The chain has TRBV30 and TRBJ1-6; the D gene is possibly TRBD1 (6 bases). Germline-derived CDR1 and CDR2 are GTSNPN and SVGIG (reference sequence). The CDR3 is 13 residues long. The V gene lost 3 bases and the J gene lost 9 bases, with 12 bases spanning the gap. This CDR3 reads CAWSFQGSSPLHF. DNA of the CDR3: TGTGCCTGGAGCTTTCAGGGGAGTTCACCCCTCCACTTT.

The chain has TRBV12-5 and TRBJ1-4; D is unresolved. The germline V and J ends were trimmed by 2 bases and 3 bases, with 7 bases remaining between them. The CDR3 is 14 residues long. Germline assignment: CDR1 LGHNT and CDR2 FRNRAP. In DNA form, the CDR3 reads TGTGCTAGTGGTTTGCGTCAGGCTAATGAAAAACTGTTTTTT. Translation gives CASGLRQANEKLFF.

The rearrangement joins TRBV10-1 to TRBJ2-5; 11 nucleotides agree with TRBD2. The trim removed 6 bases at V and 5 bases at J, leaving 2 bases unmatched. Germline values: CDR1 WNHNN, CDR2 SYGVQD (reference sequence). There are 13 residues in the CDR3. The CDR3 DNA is TGCGCCAGCAGCCCTAGCGGGGGGGAGACCCAGTACTTC. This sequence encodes CASSPSGGETQYF.

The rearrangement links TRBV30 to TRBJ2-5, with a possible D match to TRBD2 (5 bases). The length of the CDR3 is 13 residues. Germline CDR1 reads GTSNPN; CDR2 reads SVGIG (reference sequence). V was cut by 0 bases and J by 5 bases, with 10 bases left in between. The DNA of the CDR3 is TGTGCCTGGAGTGTAATTCAGCGGGAGACCCAGTACTTC. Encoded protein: CAWSVIQRETQYF.